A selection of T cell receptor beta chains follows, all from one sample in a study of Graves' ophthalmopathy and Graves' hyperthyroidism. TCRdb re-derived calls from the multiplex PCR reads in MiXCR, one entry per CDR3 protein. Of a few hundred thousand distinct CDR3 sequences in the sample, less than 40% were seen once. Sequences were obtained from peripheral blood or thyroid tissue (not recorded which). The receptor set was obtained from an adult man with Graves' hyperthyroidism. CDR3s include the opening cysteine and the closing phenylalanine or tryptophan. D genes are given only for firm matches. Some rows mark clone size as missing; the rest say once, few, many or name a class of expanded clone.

TGCGCCAGCAGCCAAGAGGGTACTAGCTCCTACGAGCAGTACTTC CASSQEGTSSYEQYF TRBJ2-7 15 TRBV4-1 . .
TGCAGCGTGGACAGGGGAGACAAACTGTTTTTT CSVDRGDKLFF TRBJ1-4 11 TRBV29-1 TRBD1 many
TGTGCCAGCAGCTTGGCCTGGGGGCAGGGGACTGAAGCTTTCTTT CASSLAWGQGTEAFF TRBJ1-1 15 TRBV5-6 . many
TGTGCCAGCAGCGTAGCCCCACTTATCACAGATACGCAGTATTTT CASSVAPLITDTQYF TRBJ2-3 15 TRBV9 . .
TGTGCCAGTCAGGGGGCAACCGGGGAGCTGTTTTTT CASQGATGELFF TRBJ2-2 12 TRBV2 TRBD1 many
TGCAGCGTGTACCGGGACAGGGCCGGGGACACTGAAGCTTTCTTT CSVYRDRAGDTEAFF TRBJ1-1 15 TRBV29-1 TRBD1 many
TGTGCCAGCAGCACGAGGACAGCCCAAGAGACCCAGTACTTC CASSTRTAQETQYF TRBJ2-5 14 TRBV7-8 . many
TGCGCCAGCAGCTTCGAGGGGACACAGGTTAATGAAAAACTGTTTTTT CASSFEGTQVNEKLFF TRBJ1-4 16 TRBV5-1 . many
TGCAGCGTTGTGGACAGGGCCATGAACACTGAAGCTTTCTTT CSVVDRAMNTEAFF TRBJ1-1 14 TRBV29-1 TRBD1 many
TGTGCTACTAGTGGCACGTCCTCTGGAAACACCATATATTTT CATSGTSSGNTIYF TRBJ1-3 14 TRBV12-5 . many
TGTGCCAGCAGTGTTGGGGCGAACACTGAGGCTTCCTTT CASSVGANTEASF TRBJ1-1 13 TRBV25-1 . .
TGCAGTGCTCCCTCTCATGATAACTATGGCTACACCTTC CSAPSHDNYGYTF TRBJ1-2 13 TRBV20-1 . many
TGCAGCTTAGTAGGGCCTGCCGGGGAGCTGTTTTTT CSLVGPAGELFF TRBJ2-2 12 TRBV29-1 . .
TGCGCCAGCAGTGAGCCGAACCAGCCCCGGCATTTT CASSEPNQPRHF TRBJ1-5 12 TRBV10-2 . .
TGTGCCAGCAGCTTAATGGCGACAGGGGACTATGGCTACACCTTC CASSLMATGDYGYTF TRBJ1-2 15 TRBV7-3 TRBD1 .
TGTGCCACCAGCAGACTAGCGGGAGAGTCGGGCGAGCAGTACTTC CATSRLAGESGEQYF TRBJ2-7 15 TRBV15 TRBD2 once
TGCAGCGTTGGACTAGCGGGGGGTTTGGAGACCCAGTACTTC CSVGLAGGLETQYF TRBJ2-5 14 TRBV29-1 TRBD2 many
TGCGCCAGCAGCCCGAAGACTAGCTACGAGCAGTACTTC CASSPKTSYEQYF TRBJ2-7 13 TRBV4-3 . .
TGTGCCAGCAGCTTACGGGCTAGAGTGTACGAGCAGTACTTC CASSLRARVYEQYF TRBJ2-7 14 TRBV7-2 . many
TGTGCCAGCAGCTTGGGACGAAAGGATAATTCACCCCTCCACTTT CASSLGRKDNSPLHF TRBJ1-6 15 TRBV5-6 . many
TGCGCCAGCAGCCAAGTTCTTAGGGGACGATTCATCTATGGCTACACCTTC CASSQVLRGRFIYGYTF TRBJ1-2 17 TRBV4-1 . many
TGTGCCACCAGTGATTTTAGCGGCTACAATGAGCAGTACTTC CATSDFSGYNEQYF TRBJ2-7 14 TRBV24-1 . .
TGCAGTGCTTCTGACCGGAGCAATCAGCCCCAGCATTTT CSASDRSNQPQHF TRBJ1-5 13 TRBV20-1 . many
TGTGCCAGCAGCACCCCGGCGAGGGTACCCGGGGAGCTGTACTTC CASSTPARVPGELYF TRBJ2-7 15 TRBV7-9 . once
TGTGCCACCAGCAGCGTGACAGGAGGCGATGGCAATCAGCCCCAGCATTTT CATSSVTGGDGNQPQHF TRBJ1-5 17 TRBV15 . .
TGTGCCAGCAGGAACCGGGACAGCTATAATTCACCCCTCCACTTT CASRNRDSYNSPLHF TRBJ1-6 15 TRBV5-8 TRBD1 many
TGTGCCAGCAGCTTATCTTATTCCGTTGATTCTGGGGCCAACGTCCTGACTTTC CASSLSYSVDSGANVLTF TRBJ2-6 18 TRBV7-2 . many
TGTGCCAGCACCTCAAGAGGACAGGGGAGATCTGGAAACACCATATATTTT CASTSRGQGRSGNTIYF TRBJ1-3 17 TRBV6-5 TRBD1 .